This T cell receptor (beta chain) was retrieved from a study of shared clonotypes between healthy human individuals. Study-level points and caveats: Genetic and exposure-history diversity was limited by the few donors. What naive subsets generally showed was a larger estimated richness than memory subsets showed. Rarefaction indicated that sorted-subset sequencing remained incomplete although depth was large. Among donors, sharing of clonotypes was expected to be affected by sequencing depth.

The germline V gene has CDR1 DFQATT and CDR2 SNEGSKA (reference sequence). The CDR3 runs to 11 residues. Trimming removed 3 bases from V and 5 bases from J, with 8 bases in between. Assay used: immunoSEQ multiplex PCR; TCRdb lists only in-frame clones, some missing. This sample has about 2.4 million clones; over 85% occur once, and the top ten carry approximately 0.36%. With respect to this clone: The antigen is unknown.

The specimen sequenced was naive CD4+ T cells from PBMCs. Subset reported: CD45RA+ positively selected. This chain connects TRBV20-1 to TRBJ2-7; the D gene could be TRBD1 or TRBD2 (5 bases each). This sequence was found in a man between 18 and 29 years old in good health. Some clones in this sample may be carry-over from other donors' samples. The CDR3 DNA reads as TGCAGTGCTAGGAGGGACCACGAGCAGTACTTC. Its translation is CSARRDHEQYF.